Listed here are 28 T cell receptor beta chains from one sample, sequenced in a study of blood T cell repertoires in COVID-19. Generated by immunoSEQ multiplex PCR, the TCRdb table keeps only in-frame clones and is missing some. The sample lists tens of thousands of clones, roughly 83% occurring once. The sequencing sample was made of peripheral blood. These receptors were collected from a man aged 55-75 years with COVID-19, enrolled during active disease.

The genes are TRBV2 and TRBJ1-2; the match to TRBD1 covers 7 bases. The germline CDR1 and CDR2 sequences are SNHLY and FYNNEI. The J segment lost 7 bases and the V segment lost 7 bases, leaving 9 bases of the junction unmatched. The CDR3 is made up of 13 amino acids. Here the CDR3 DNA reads TGTGCCAGCAAGGAACAGGGGTTTAGTGGCTACACCTTC. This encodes CASKEQGFSGYTF.

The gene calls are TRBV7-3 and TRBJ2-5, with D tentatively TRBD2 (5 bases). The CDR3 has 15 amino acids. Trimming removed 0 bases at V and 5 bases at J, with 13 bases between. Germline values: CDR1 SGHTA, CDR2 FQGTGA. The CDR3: CASSLTSGEGETQYF. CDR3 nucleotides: TGTGCCAGCAGCTTAACGTCGGGTGAGGGCGAGACCCAGTACTTC.

DNA for the CDR3: TGTGCCAGCAGCGTACAGGGGAAATTTGGCTACACCTTC. Amino acid sequence: CASSVQGKFGYTF. The rearrangement links TRBV7-9 to TRBJ1-2; 7 bases are a match to TRBD1. This CDR3 has 13 amino acids. In germline, CDR1 is SEHNR, CDR2 FQNEAQ (reference sequence). The V segment lost 5 bases and the J segment 7 bases; nucleotides outside the gene matches: 7.

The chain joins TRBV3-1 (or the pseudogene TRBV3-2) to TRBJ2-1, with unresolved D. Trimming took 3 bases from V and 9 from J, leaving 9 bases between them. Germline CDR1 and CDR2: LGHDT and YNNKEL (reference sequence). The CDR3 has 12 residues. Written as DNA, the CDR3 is TGTGCCAGCAGCCACCCCCCCGGTGAGCAGTTCTTC. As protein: CASSHPPGEQFF.

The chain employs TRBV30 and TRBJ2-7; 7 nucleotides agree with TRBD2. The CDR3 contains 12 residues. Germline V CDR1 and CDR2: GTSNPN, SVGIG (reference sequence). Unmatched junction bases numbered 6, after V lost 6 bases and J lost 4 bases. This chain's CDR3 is CACREGGYEQYF. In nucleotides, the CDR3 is TGTGCCTGCAGGGAGGGCGGGTACGAGCAGTACTTC.

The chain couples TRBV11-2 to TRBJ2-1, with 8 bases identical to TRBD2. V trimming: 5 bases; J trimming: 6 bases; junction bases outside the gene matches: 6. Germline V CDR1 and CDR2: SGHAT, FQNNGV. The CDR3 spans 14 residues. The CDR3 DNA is TGTGCCAGCAGCACTCGGACTAGCCGCAATGAGCAGTTCTTC. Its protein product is CASSTRTSRNEQFF.

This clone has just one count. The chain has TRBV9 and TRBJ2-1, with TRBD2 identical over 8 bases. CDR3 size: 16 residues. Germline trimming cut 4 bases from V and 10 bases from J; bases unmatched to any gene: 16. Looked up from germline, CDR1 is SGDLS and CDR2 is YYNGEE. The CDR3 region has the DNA TGTGCCAGCAGCCCCAGCGCACTAGCGGCCTCGGGGGAGCAGTTCTTC. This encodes CASSPSALAASGEQFF. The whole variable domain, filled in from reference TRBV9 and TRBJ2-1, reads DSGVTQTPKHLITATGQRVTLRCSPRSGDLSVYWYQQSLDQGLQFLIQYYNGEERAKGNILERFSAQQFPDLHSELNLSSLELGDSALYFCASSPSALAASGEQFFGPGTRLTVL.

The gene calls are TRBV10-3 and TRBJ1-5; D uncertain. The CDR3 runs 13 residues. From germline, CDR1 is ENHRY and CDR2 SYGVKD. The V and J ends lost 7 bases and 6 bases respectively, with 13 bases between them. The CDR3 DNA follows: TGTGCCATCAACGCCGGGAAGGGTCAGCCCCAGCATTTT. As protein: CAINAGKGQPQHF.

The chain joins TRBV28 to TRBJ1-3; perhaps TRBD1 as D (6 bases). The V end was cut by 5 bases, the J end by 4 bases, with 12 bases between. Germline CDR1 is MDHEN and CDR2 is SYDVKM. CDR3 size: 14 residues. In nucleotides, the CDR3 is TGTGCCAGCAGTGGCCCCGGGACAGGAAACACCATATATTTT. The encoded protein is CASSGPGTGNTIYF. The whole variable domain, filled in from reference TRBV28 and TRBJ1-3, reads DVKVTQSSRYLVKRTGEKVFLECVQDMDHENMFWYRQDPGLGLRLIYFSYDVKMKEKGDIPEGYSVSREKKERFSLILESASTNQTSMYLCASSGPGTGNTIYFGEGSWLTVV.

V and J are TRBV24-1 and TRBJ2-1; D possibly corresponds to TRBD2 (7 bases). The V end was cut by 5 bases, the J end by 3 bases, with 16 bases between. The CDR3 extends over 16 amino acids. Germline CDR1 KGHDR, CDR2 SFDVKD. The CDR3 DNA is TGTGCCACCAGTGGAGTTAGGGGGAGGGGCTACAATGAGCAGTTCTTC. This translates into CATSGVRGRGYNEQFF.

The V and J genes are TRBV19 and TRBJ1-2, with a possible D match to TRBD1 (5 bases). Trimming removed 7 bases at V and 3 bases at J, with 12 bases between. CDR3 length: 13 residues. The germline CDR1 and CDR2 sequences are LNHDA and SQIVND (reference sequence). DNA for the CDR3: TGTGCCAGTAACCAAGACAGACACTATGGCTACACCTTC. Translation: CASNQDRHYGYTF.

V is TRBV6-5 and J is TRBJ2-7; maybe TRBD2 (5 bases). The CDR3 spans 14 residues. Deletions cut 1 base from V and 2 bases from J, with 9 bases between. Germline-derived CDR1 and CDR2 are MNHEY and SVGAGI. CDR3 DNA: TGTGCCAGCAGTTACTTGTCGGGGACCTACGAGCAGTACTTC. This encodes CASSYLSGTYEQYF.

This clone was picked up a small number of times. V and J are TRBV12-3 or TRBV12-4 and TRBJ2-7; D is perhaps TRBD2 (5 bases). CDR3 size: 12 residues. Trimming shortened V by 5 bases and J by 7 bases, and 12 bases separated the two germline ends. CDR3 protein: CASSGRRWEQYF. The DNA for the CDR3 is TGTGCCAGCAGTGGGAGACGGTGGGAGCAGTACTTC.

This chain's CDR3 is CASSPRRGSESQHF. In nucleotides, the CDR3 is TGTGCCAGCAGCCCCCGACGCGGATCAGAGTCCCAGCATTTT. The gene calls are TRBV7-2 and TRBJ1-5; D uncertain. The V and J ends lost 5 bases and 11 bases respectively, with 19 bases between them. The CDR3 length is 14 residues. Per the germline V gene, CDR1 is SGHTA and CDR2 is FQGNSA.

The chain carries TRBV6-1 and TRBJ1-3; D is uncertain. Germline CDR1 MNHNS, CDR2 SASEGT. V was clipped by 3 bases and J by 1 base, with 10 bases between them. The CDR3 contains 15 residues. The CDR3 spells CASSEHFRSGNTIYF. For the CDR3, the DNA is TGTGCCAGCAGTGAGCATTTCAGATCTGGAAACACCATATATTTT.

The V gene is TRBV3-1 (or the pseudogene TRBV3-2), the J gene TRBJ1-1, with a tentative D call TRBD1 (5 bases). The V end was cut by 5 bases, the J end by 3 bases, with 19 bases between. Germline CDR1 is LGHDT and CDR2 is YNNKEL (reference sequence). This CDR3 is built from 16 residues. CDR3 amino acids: CASSVNLGVKDTEAFF. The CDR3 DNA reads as TGTGCCAGCAGCGTTAATCTAGGGGTCAAGGACACTGAAGCTTTCTTT.

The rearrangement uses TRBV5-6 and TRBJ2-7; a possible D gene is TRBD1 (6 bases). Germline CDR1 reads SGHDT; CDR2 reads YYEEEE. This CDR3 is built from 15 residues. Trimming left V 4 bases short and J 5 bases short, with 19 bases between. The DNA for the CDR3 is TGTGCCAGCAGCCCAACAATACAGGGTAGAGACGAGCAGTACTTC. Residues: CASSPTIQGRDEQYF. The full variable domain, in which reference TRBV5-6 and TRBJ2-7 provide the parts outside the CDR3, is DAGVTQSPTHLIKTRGQQVTLRCSPKSGHDTVSWYQQALGQGPQFIFQYYEEEERQRGNFPDRFSGHQFPNYSSELNVNALLLGDSALYLCASSPTIQGRDEQYFGPGTRLTVT.

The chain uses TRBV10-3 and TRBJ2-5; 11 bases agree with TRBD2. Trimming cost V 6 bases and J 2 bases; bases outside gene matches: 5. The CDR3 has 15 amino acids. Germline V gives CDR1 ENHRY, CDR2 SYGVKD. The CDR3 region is CAISKGLAEQETQYF. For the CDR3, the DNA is TGTGCCATCAGCAAGGGACTAGCGGAACAAGAGACCCAGTACTTC.

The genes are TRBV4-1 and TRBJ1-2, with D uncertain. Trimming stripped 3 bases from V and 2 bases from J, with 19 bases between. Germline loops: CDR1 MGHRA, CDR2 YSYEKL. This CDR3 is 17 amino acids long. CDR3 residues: CASSHGAPRALNYGYTF. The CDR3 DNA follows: TGCGCCAGCAGCCACGGCGCACCCCGAGCGCTCAACTATGGCTACACCTTC.

Here the CDR3 reads CASTPDRRSGYTF. The DNA of the CDR3 is TGTGCCAGTACCCCCGACAGAAGGAGCGGCTACACCTTC. The rearrangement links TRBV19 to TRBJ1-2; TRBD1 might be the D (5 bases). This CDR3 spans 13 amino acids. Germline V gene data show CDR1 as LNHDA and CDR2 as SQIVND (reference sequence). V was cut by 7 bases and J by 8 bases, with 17 bases left in between.

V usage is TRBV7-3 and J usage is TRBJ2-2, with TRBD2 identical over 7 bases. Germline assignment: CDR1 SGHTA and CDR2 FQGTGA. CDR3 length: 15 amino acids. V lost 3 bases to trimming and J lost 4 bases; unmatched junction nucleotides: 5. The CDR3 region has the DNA TGTGCCAGCAGCTTCGCGGGGGATATCACCGGGGAGCTGTTTTTT. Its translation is CASSFAGDITGELFF.

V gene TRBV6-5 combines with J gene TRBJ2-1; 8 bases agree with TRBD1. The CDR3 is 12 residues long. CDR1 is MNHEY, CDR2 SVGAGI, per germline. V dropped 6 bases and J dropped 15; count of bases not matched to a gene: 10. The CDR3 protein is CASSVTGGLWFF. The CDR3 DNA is TGTGCCAGCAGCGTAACAGGGGGTCTCTGGTTCTTC.

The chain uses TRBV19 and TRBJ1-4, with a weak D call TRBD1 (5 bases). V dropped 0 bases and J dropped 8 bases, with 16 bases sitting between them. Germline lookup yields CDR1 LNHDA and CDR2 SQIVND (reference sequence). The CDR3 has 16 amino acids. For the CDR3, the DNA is TGTGCCAGTAGTATAGATGGGGCCCGAAGTCGGGAAAAACTGTTTTTT. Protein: CASSIDGARSREKLFF.

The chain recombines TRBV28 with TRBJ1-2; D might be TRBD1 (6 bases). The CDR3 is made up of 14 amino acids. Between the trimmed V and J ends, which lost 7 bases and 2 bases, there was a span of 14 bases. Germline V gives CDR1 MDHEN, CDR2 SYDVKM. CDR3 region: CASTPLGANYGYTF. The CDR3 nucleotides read TGTGCCAGCACTCCCCTGGGGGCGAACTATGGCTACACCTTC.

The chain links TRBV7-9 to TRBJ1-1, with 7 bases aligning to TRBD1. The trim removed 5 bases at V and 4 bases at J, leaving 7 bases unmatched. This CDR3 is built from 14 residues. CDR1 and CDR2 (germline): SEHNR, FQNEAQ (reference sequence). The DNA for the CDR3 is TGTGCCAGCAGCACCTCGACAGGGCGCACTGAAGCTTTCTTT. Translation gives CASSTSTGRTEAFF.

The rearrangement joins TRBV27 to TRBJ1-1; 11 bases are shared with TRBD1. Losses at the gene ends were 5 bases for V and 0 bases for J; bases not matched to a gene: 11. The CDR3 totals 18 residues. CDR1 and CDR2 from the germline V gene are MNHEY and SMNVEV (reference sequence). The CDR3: CASSAYGTGGELNTEAFF. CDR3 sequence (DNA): TGTGCCAGCAGTGCATATGGGACAGGGGGAGAATTGAACACTGAAGCTTTCTTT.

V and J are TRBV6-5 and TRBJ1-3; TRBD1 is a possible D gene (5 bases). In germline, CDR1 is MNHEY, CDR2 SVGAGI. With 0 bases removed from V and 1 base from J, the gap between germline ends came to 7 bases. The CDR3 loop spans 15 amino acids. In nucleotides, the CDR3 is TGTGCCAGCAGTTACTCAGCAGGGTCTGGAAACACCATATATTTT. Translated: CASSYSAGSGNTIYF.

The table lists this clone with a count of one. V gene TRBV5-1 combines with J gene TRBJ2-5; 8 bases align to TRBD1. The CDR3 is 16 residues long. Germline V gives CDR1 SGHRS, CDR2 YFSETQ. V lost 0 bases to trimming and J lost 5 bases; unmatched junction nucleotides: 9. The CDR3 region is CASSLEDREEWETQYF. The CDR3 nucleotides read TGCGCCAGCAGCTTGGAGGACAGGGAGGAGTGGGAGACCCAGTACTTC.